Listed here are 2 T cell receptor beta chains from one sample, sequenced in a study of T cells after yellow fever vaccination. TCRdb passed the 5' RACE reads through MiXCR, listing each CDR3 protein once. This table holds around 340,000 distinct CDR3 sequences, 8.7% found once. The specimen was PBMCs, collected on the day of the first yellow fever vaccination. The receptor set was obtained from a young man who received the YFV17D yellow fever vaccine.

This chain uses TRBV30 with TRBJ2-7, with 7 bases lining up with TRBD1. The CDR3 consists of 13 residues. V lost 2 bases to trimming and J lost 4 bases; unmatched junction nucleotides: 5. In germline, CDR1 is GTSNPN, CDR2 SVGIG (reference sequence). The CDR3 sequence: CAWSRKQGYEQYF. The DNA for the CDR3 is TGTGCCTGGAGTCGAAAACAGGGGTACGAGCAGTACTTC.

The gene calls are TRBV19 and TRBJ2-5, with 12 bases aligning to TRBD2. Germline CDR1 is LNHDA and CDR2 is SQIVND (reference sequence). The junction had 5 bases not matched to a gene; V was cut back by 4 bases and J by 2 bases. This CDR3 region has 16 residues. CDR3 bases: TGTGCCAGTAGTAAGGGGCTAGCGGGGGGGCAAGAGACCCAGTACTTC. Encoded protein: CASSKGLAGGQETQYF. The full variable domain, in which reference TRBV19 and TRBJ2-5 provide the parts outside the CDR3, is DGGITQSPKYLFRKEGQNVTLSCEQNLNHDAMYWYRQDPGQGLRLIYYSQIVNDFQKGDIAEGYSVSREKKESFPLTVTSAQKNPTAFYLCASSKGLAGGQETQYFGPGTRLLVL.